This entry describes one T cell receptor (beta chain). Its target antigen remains unknown. There are no base qualities to consult, and no much larger clone falls within one base. The trial excluded patients who had a history of autoimmune disease or who were on systemic immunosuppression. Peripheral blood for TCR sequencing was drawn from every dose cohort at baseline, at cycle 4 day 1 and at cycle 7 day 1. Samples were obtained from an open-label, multicenter, first-in-human phase I dose-escalation trial of ivuxolimab. Adults with locally advanced or metastatic melanoma, renal cell carcinoma, hepatocellular carcinoma or head and neck squamous cell carcinoma were enrolled in the trial. Before TCR sequencing, CD4+ T cells and CD8+ T cells were sorted from peripheral blood as separate populations. V is pared back by 3 bases and J by 1 base, with 21 bases lying between the germline termini. According to the germline V gene (reference sequence), CDR1 reads LNHNV and CDR2 reads YYDKDF. Taken from cysteine to phenylalanine, the CDR3 has 18 residues. CDR3 DNA only is kept here, 54 bases in frame from base 1.

This sample was included in a study of OX40 agonist ivuxolimab in advanced cancers. About the full investigation: Ivuxolimab was an agonistic, fully human IgG2 monoclonal antibody directed against OX40 (CD134), a costimulatory receptor. The paper covers the monotherapy dose-escalation part of the phase I ivuxolimab trial, which included N ≈ 50 patients. Partial responses occurred in three dose-escalation patients, of whom one had hepatocellular carcinoma and two had cutaneous melanoma. Prior anti-PD-1, anti-PD-L1 or anti-CTLA-4 therapy was permitted, and about 40% of dose-escalation patients had received checkpoint inhibitors. Intravenous ivuxolimab was administered to patients every 2 weeks at six dose levels: 0.01, 0.1, 0.3, 1.5, 3 and 10 mg/kg. Among the 52 dose-escalation patients, some 20 had hepatocellular carcinoma, 15 or so melanoma, 9 renal cell carcinoma and 9 head and neck cancer. In the dose-escalation cohort, more than 80% of patients were male, and the mean age was 60 years with a range of roughly 20 to 85. The point of sequencing TCRbeta in the periphery was to test whether ivuxolimab changed TCR sequence diversity and drove clonal T-cell expansion.

Genomic DNA was extracted from sorted cells for sequencing of the TCRbeta CDR3 region. The immunoSEQ Assay was used for sequencing of TCRbeta CDR3 regions. TCRdb took this table from immuneACCESS and kept in-frame rearrangements with V and J called. Such tables lack part of the clones; where checked against another copy, unresolved V genes explain under half of the gap, and the rest is unexplained. Counted in this sample were about 77,000 clones; nearly 90% of them appeared once. Jointly, the top ten make up approximately 2.3% of the sample. Results and caveats for the whole study, not just this receptor: After ivuxolimab, CD8+ T cells had more expanded clones than CD4+ T cells on average. At doses of 0.1 to 3.0 mg/kg, clonal expansion of both CD4+ and CD8+ blood T cells was observed from baseline to week 6. In the 0.1-3.0 mg/kg groups, partial responders had among the lowest normalized peripheral clonal expansion, particularly in CD8+ T cells. Low levels of normalized T-cell clonal expansion were also seen in some patients who did not respond. Which antigens the clonally expanded peripheral T cells were specific for was not determined.

The sequence came from an adult with an advanced solid tumor such as melanoma, head and neck, liver or kidney cancer. This specimen was CD4+ or CD8+ T cells sorted from blood, taken in a trial of the OX40 agonist ivuxolimab. The chain couples TRBV15 to TRBJ1-1; the D segment cannot be called with confidence. CDR3 protein: CATSSALRQDGKNTEAFF. The DNA reads TGTGCCACCAGCAGCGCACTTAGACAAGACGGAAAGAACACTGAAGCTTTCTTT.